This entry concerns a single T cell receptor (beta chain). Its target is not known. It was with 60 Vbeta and 13 Jbeta primers that the PCR ran. The assay was immunoSEQ multiplex PCR, and TCRdb's table has in-frame clones only and misses some. The table shows some 67,000 clones, with 80% to 90% occurring only once. The sample belongs to a study of cytomegalovirus exposure and HLA in healthy donors. Findings and caveats of the study: By HLA locus, TCR association rates varied in a later analysis, with DRB1 showing the most and HLA-C the fewest.

This CDR3 is built from 12 residues. Looked up from germline, CDR1 is SGHAT and CDR2 is FQNNGV. This chain joins TRBV11-2 and TRBJ2-5, with D unclear. The closer fit of TRBJ2-7 to the DNA end suggests the J call may be wrong. This clonotype originated in a woman aged 25 to 39 in good health and CMV-seronegative. Sample: PBMCs. This chain's CDR3 is CASSPQSYEQYF. The DNA for the CDR3 is TGTGCCAGCAGCCCTCAAAGTTACGAGCAGTACTTC.